The 5 T cell receptor beta chains below were found in one sample sequenced in a study of cytomegalovirus exposure and HLA in healthy donors. Clones were sequenced by immunoSEQ multiplex PCR, and TCRdb holds only the in-frame ones, with some missing. There are about 130,000 clones in the sample; 85% to 90% occur only once, and around 5.9% lies in the top ten. The specimen was PBMCs. All receptors come from a woman aged 25-40 years in good health and CMV-seropositive.

This chain joins TRBV6-4 and TRBJ2-3, with TRBD1 matching 7 bases. There are 15 residues in the CDR3. Per the germline V gene, CDR1 is MRHNA and CDR2 is SNTAGT. J gave up 4 bases and V 3 bases, and 7 bases lay outside the gene matches. The CDR3 sequence: CASSEAGGSPDTQYF. The CDR3, as DNA: TGTGCCAGCAGTGAAGCAGGGGGAAGTCCAGATACGCAGTATTTT.

This clone was counted a single time. This chain uses TRBV6-1 with TRBJ2-1, with TRBD1 identical over 8 bases. Germline CDR1 MNHNS, CDR2 SASEGT. J lost 4 bases, V lost 0 bases, and 2 bases had no gene match. The CDR3 consists of 15 residues. The CDR3 sequence is CASSEAQGAYNEQFF. CDR3 nucleotides: TGTGCCAGCAGTGAAGCGCAGGGGGCATACAATGAGCAGTTCTTC.

This chain links TRBV15 with TRBJ1-1; 8 nucleotides match TRBD1. Trimming cost V 0 bases and J 10 bases; bases outside gene matches: 10. This CDR3 is built from 15 residues. CDR1 is LNHNV and CDR2 is YYDKDF in the germline V gene (reference sequence). CDR3 loop: CATSRDGQGARRAFF. The CDR3 nucleotides are TGTGCCACCAGCAGAGATGGTCAGGGGGCGCGGAGAGCTTTCTTT.

The V and J genes are TRBV2 and TRBJ1-4, with TRBD1 as a possible D gene (6 bases). CDR3 length equals 13 residues. The V end lost 8 bases, the J end lost 5 bases, and 12 bases lay between the germline ends. The germline V gene has CDR1 SNHLY and CDR2 FYNNEI. The DNA of the CDR3 is TGTGCCAGCGGGGGCAGCCTAAATGAAAAACTGTTTTTT. Translating gives CASGGSLNEKLFF.

To note about this clone: Other DNA sequences within the sample encode an identical CDR3. The rearrangement links TRBV6-5 to TRBJ2-1; 12 nucleotides match TRBD2. Germline V gene data show CDR1 as MNHEY and CDR2 as SVGAGI. Germline trimming cut 5 bases from V and 4 bases from J; bases unmatched to any gene: 3. The CDR3 contains 15 residues. CDR3 loop: CASSILAGGYNEQFF. For the CDR3, the DNA is TGTGCCAGCAGTATACTAGCGGGGGGTTACAATGAGCAGTTCTTC.